This T cell receptor (beta chain) emerged from a study of blood T cell repertoires in COVID-19. About the study: Acute-phase and convalescent COVID-19 samples originated in the United States, Italy and Spain.

Trimming left V 3 bases short and J 2 bases short, with 10 bases between. This CDR3 has 14 amino acids. The germline gives CDR1 SGHVS, CDR2 FNYEAQ. This clone appeared a few times. Original handling: Amplification from reference gene primers served as the basis for estimated nucleated cell counts. Profiling relied on immunoSEQ multiplex PCR, and the TCRdb table lists in-frame clones only, not all of them. From that table come the V and J calls and clone size; the DNA was used to work out D and trimming. This table has more than 95,000 clones, 65% to 90% appearing once. The chain employs TRBV7-6 and TRBJ1-2, with a weak D call TRBD1 (5 bases). This sequence was found in a man in his sixties with acute or convalescent COVID-19. The sample consisted of peripheral blood. CDR3 sequence reads: CASSFGTGNYGYTF. CDR3 coding DNA: TGTGCCAGCAGCTTCGGTACAGGAAACTATGGCTACACCTTC. Variable domain in full (rest from reference TRBV7-6 and TRBJ1-2): GAGVSQSPRYKVTKRGQDVALRCDPISGHVSLYWYRQALGQGPEFLTYFNYEAQQDKSGLPNDRFSAERPEGSISTLTIQRTEQRDSAMYRCASSFGTGNYGYTFGSGTRLTVV.